This T cell receptor beta chain was sequenced during a study of CD8+ T cells in alopecia areata (dated by TCRdb to the late 2010s). Turning to the overall study: The treated patients, all with moderate-to-severe alopecia areata, were enrolled in an open-label pilot trial of oral tofacitinib given at 5 to 10 mg twice daily. The RNA source kit depended on sample type: the PAXgene miRNA kit for fixed scalp, the miRNeasy kit for PBMCs, and the RNeasy kit for mouse skin. Biopsies were taken from tofacitinib-treated patients at baseline and at 4 and 24 weeks of treatment, and a later scalp biopsy was taken in several of the tofacitinib-treated patients. Clonality in the scalp was compared among normal scalp (n=4), patchy alopecia areata scalp (n=8), and alopecia totalis/universalis scalp (n=8). Scalp tissue and sorted CD4+ and CD8+ peripheral blood T cells from patchy and totalis/universalis alopecia areata patients and from healthy controls were covered by human TCRbeta sequencing. In both human patients and the C3H/HeJ mouse model, the study applied high-throughput TCRbeta sequencing to look at T cell clonal expansion in alopecia areata. Patients received tofacitinib for 6 to 18 months and were then followed off drug for 6 months to check for delayed response and recurrence. For the treated patients, the SALT score, which quantifies what percentage of scalp surface area is affected, served as the measure of disease severity. TCRbeta CDR3 regions were amplified by immunoSEQ multiplex PCR using 35 Vbeta forward and 13 Jbeta reverse primers. Results and caveats for the whole study, not just this receptor: Unlike mouse skin, where gammadelta T cells dominate, normal human skin contains resident alphabeta T cells that get sequenced too, which complicates analysis of the scalp TCR repertoire. TCR sequences shared between patients were less clear than in mice, possibly partly because of HLA diversity in the patient population. Many expanded lesional clones persisted in scalp and blood during tofacitinib treatment, which may partly explain relapse after stopping treatment. Higher clonality and more expanded CD8+ clones were observed in lesional scalp than in normal scalp, particularly in alopecia totalis/universalis, a finding suggestive of antigenic drive. The treated cohort was small, with a single nonresponder, so links between baseline CD8+ expansion and response need larger studies. Scalp clonality and the number of expanded CD8+ clones among the top 100 scalp clones were significantly decreased by tofacitinib.

As concerns this clone: There is no known antigen for this receptor. Within one base of it there is no much larger clone, and no base qualities were kept.

Library construction relied on the immunoSEQ multiplex PCR assay. RNA was extracted from all samples and reverse transcribed into cDNA as template for TCR sequencing. SuperScript III was used to make first-strand cDNA, primed with a 2:1 mix of oligo-dT and random hexamers. A synthetic immune receptor repertoire was used to gauge amplification bias, and whatever bias remained was removed computationally. In the original analysis: After raw reads were preprocessed to remove errors, the CDR3 was defined following IMGT conventions as running from the conserved cysteine to phenylalanine. Clonality was computed by normalizing Shannon entropy by log2 of the number of productive unique TCRs and subtracting the result from 1. Scalp TCRbeta sequences were cross-referenced with sorted blood CD4 and CD8 repertoires so that the CD4 or CD8 identity of scalp clones could be inferred. This is the immuneACCESS table as TCRdb keeps it, with only in-frame sequences that have V and J called. A part of the clones is gone; compared with another copy, unresolved V genes explain less than half, and the rest is unexplained. The DNA was the basis for D and trimming; V, J and clone size are from that table. In this sample the table shows 80,000 to 95,000 clones, around 44% of which occur a single time. Roughly 18% of the sample goes to the ten largest clones.

Explained via the paper, the time point label denotes: less than 25 weeks on oral tofacitinib. The intended sense of this specimen's treatment or condition label: oral pan-JAK inhibitor, 5-10 mg twice daily. Lesional scalp punch biopsies and peripheral blood were collected from alopecia areata patients. PBMCs were isolated by density centrifugation and stained for CD3, CD4 and CD8, and CD4+ and CD8+ T cells were sorted on a FACSAria. For CDR1 and CDR2, the germline V gene lists SGHTA and FQGTGA. V is cut by 5 bases and J by 1 base, and the space between the germline ends is 14 bases. Spanning cysteine to phenylalanine, the CDR3 consists of 15 amino acids. Kept here is only the CDR3 DNA, which spans 45 bases and is read in frame from base 1.

The material sequenced was CD8+ T cells sorted from blood, taken at week 24, from a patient treated with tofacitinib. The rearrangement combines TRBV7-3 with TRBJ1-1; tentative D gene TRBD1, with 6 bases matching. This TCR derives from a human donor with alopecia areata. The sequenced DNA: TGTGCCAGCAGCGCCACCCCGGGACAGAACACTGAAGCTTTCTTT. The resulting protein is CASSATPGQNTEAFF. Joined to the reference TRBV7-3 and TRBJ1-1 proteins, this CDR3 gives the full variable domain: GAGVSQTPSNKVTEKGKYVELRCDPISGHTALYWYRQSLGQGPEFLIYFQGTGAADDSGLPNDRFFAVRPEGSVSTLKIQRTERGDSAVYLCASSATPGQNTEAFFGQGTRLTVV.